These 9 T cell receptor beta chains came from one sample sequenced in a study of cytomegalovirus exposure and HLA in healthy donors. The assay was immunoSEQ multiplex PCR, and TCRdb's table has in-frame clones only and misses some. The sample contains some 79,000 clones, around 94% of which appear only once. The specimen sequenced was PBMCs. Receptors originate from a woman aged 18-35 years in good health and CMV-seropositive.

In this sample, this clone turned up a few times. The chain has TRBV4-3 and TRBJ1-2, with 8 positions matching TRBD1. The CDR3 contains 12 residues. CDR1 is LGHNA, CDR2 YSLEER, per germline. Trimming at V came to 5 bases and at J to 5 bases, leaving 1 base not matched to a gene. DNA for the CDR3: TGCGCCAGCAGCACAGGGGGATATGGCTACACCTTC. The encoded protein is CASSTGGYGYTF.

This chain links TRBV28 with TRBJ1-1, with D unresolved. Looked up from germline, CDR1 is MDHEN and CDR2 is SYDVKM. V lost 5 bases, J lost 5 bases, and 9 bases lay in between. This CDR3 comprises 12 residues. In DNA form, the CDR3 reads TGTGCCAGCAGTGCCGGTCAAACTGAAGCTTTCTTT. Translating gives CASSAGQTEAFF.

The chain employs TRBV28 and TRBJ1-2; D is possibly TRBD1 (6 bases). The CDR3 length is 13 residues. Germline V lookup: CDR1 MDHEN, CDR2 SYDVKM. Deletions cut 5 bases from V and 4 bases from J, with 11 bases between. CDR3 region: CASSEQGSYGYTF. CDR3 nucleotides: TGTGCCAGCAGTGAACAGGGAAGCTATGGCTACACCTTC.

This chain joins TRBV9 and TRBJ2-2; 9 nucleotides align to TRBD1. The CDR3 runs to 16 residues. J gave up 2 bases and V 1 base, and 3 bases lay outside the gene matches. Germline lookup yields CDR1 SGDLS and CDR2 YYNGEE. CDR3 nucleotide sequence: TGTGCCAGCAGCGTATGGACAGGGGTTAACACCGGGGAGCTGTTTTTT. This codes for CASSVWTGVNTGELFF.

This chain uses TRBV30 with TRBJ1-1; 7 positions agree with TRBD1. This CDR3 has 13 residues. Per the germline V gene, CDR1 is GTSNPN and CDR2 is SVGIG (reference sequence). The V gene end was trimmed by 4 bases and the J gene end by 5 bases; junction bases not matched to a gene: 7. The CDR3 nucleotides are TGTGCCTGGACGCCCATCAGGGGGACTGAAGCTTTCTTT. This encodes CAWTPIRGTEAFF.

The table lists this clone with a few counts. The chain joins TRBV29-1 to TRBJ2-7; perhaps TRBD2 as D (5 bases). The CDR3 sequence is 12 residues long. Trimming removed 7 bases at V and 3 bases at J, with 13 bases between. Germline values: CDR1 SQVTM, CDR2 ANQGSEA. The CDR3 loop reads CSGRIGGYEQYF. The CDR3 DNA is TGCAGCGGCCGCATCGGAGGCTACGAGCAGTACTTC.

The rearrangement uses TRBV5-4 and TRBJ1-6; D is ambiguous. The CDR3 is made up of 14 amino acids. Trimming shortened V by 0 bases and J by 10 bases, and 11 bases separated the two germline ends. Germline V gene sequence: CDR1 SGHNT, CDR2 YYREEE (reference sequence). This CDR3 is CASSLVREGSPLHF. CDR3 nucleotides: TGTGCCAGCAGCTTGGTTAGGGAGGGCTCACCCCTCCACTTT.

The rearrangement joins TRBV7-2 to TRBJ1-3, with D unresolved. The CDR3 covers 15 residues. The germline gives CDR1 SGHTA, CDR2 FQGNSA. Trimming pared 1 base from V and 0 bases from J, leaving 7 bases between. The CDR3 coding sequence is TGTGCCAGCAGCTTAGGCGGCGGCTCTGGAAACACCATATATTTT. This encodes CASSLGGGSGNTIYF.

This chain connects TRBV19 to TRBJ1-5; 7 bases align to TRBD1. CDR3 length: 16 amino acids. CDR1 LNHDA and CDR2 SQIVND come from the germline V gene (reference sequence). The V segment lost 4 bases and the J segment 0 bases; nucleotides outside the gene matches: 6. CDR3 coding DNA: TGTGCCAGTAGTAGGACGACAGGGAATAGCAATCAGCCCCAGCATTTT. Encoded protein: CASSRTTGNSNQPQHF.